Detailed here is one T cell receptor (beta chain). The sample comes from a study of blood T cell repertoires in COVID-19. Study information: Some COVID-19 samples were acute and others convalescent; all came from the United States, Italy and Spain. Sources were T cells, B-cell-depleted T cells, or PBMCs; the material itself was cDNA or gDNA.

In the original processing: Reference gene primer amplification gave nucleated cell count estimates. TCRdb's table, derived via immunoSEQ multiplex PCR, lists solely in-frame clones and lacks some. V and J calls and clone size are as listed in that table; D and trimming were resolved from the DNA. In the table there are fewer than 250,000 clones, around 80% of which are singletons. Trimming shortened V by 0 bases and J by 2 bases, and 12 bases separated the two germline ends. Germline V gives CDR1 SGDLS, CDR2 YYNGEE. The CDR3 extends over 15 amino acids. The clonotype originates from a human donor in a cohort sampled during active COVID-19. Specimen: peripheral blood. V gene TRBV9 combines with J gene TRBJ2-7; no clear D gene. The DNA for the CDR3 is TGTGCCAGCAGCGTAGCCCCAGGTCCAACCTACGAGCAGTACTTC. Translated: CASSVAPGPTYEQYF. The whole variable domain, filled in from reference TRBV9 and TRBJ2-7, reads DSGVTQTPKHLITATGQRVTLRCSPRSGDLSVYWYQQSLDQGLQFLIQYYNGEERAKGNILERFSAQQFPDLHSELNLSSLELGDSALYFCASSVAPGPTYEQYFGPGTRLTVT.